This TCR beta chain originates from a study of T-cell memory formation after mild COVID-19. Each CDR3 protein is one row after TCRdb ran MiXCR on the 5' RACE reads. The top ten hold 22% of the sample, which has 380,000 or so distinct CDR3 sequences, roughly an eighth seen once. V lost 3 bases and J lost 7, with 8 bases in between. Germline lookup yields CDR1 SGHVS and CDR2 FQNEAQ. The CDR3 is 12 amino acids. The origin of this receptor is a young man who had mild COVID-19 (a few samples of this study predate the infection). Cell type and time point are not known. V gene TRBV7-8 combines with J gene TRBJ2-3; D gene ambiguous. Sequenced input: PBMCs or a T cell subset sorted from them (not recorded which). The CDR3 spells CASSLDPHTQYF. The CDR3 bases are TGTGCCAGCAGCTTGGACCCCCATACGCAGTATTTT.